The 24 T cell receptor beta chains below were found in one sample sequenced in a study of T-cell memory formation after mild COVID-19. TCRdb fed the 5' RACE reads into MiXCR, producing one record per CDR3 protein. Altogether roughly 450,000 distinct CDR3 sequences are present, 18% being singletons, with the ten largest covering around an eighth. The sequenced material came from PBMCs or a T cell subset sorted from them (not recorded which). These receptor sequences come from an adult woman who had mild COVID-19 (a few samples of this study predate the infection). Cell type and time point are not known.

This chain connects TRBV20-1 to TRBJ1-5; D not resolved. CDR1 is DFQATT and CDR2 is SNEGSKA in the germline V gene (reference sequence). V was pared by 0 bases and J by 2 bases, with 11 bases between. The CDR3 is 15 amino acids. CDR3 residues: CSAREGGSGNQPQHF. The CDR3 region has the DNA TGCAGTGCTAGAGAAGGAGGGTCTGGCAATCAGCCCCAGCATTTT.

The J gene is TRBJ2-3, the V gene TRBV3-1; the D gene is possibly TRBD2 (5 bases). The CDR3 has 17 amino acids. Trimming took 4 bases from V and 2 from J, leaving 19 bases between them. The germline gives CDR1 LGHDT, CDR2 YNNKEL (reference sequence). The CDR3 region is CASSLLRASGSTDTQYF. The CDR3 nucleotides read TGTGCCAGCAGCCTACTCCGGGCCAGCGGATCCACAGATACGCAGTATTTT.

This clonotype was picked up a small number of times. J is TRBJ2-1 and V is TRBV5-4; perhaps TRBD2 as D (5 bases). This CDR3 is 18 amino acids long. The germline V and J ends were trimmed by 5 bases and 7 bases, with 28 bases remaining between them. Germline V gene lookup returns CDR1 SGHNT and CDR2 YYREEE (reference sequence). In DNA form, the CDR3 reads TGTGCCAGCAGGCGGACTCCCCGCCGGGCCCGGGGTAGGAATGAGCAGTTCTTC. Translating it yields CASRRTPRRARGRNEQFF.

The chain employs TRBV11-3 and TRBJ2-5; perhaps D is TRBD1 or TRBD2 (5 bases each). With 2 bases removed from V and 5 bases from J, the gap between germline ends came to 12 bases. CDR1 and CDR2 from the germline V gene are SGHNT and YENEEA. The CDR3 loop spans 14 amino acids. CDR3 region: CASSLYVGTETQYF. CDR3 DNA: TGTGCCAGCAGCTTATATGTAGGGACGGAGACCCAGTACTTC.

The table lists this clonotype with a few counts. The chain is built from TRBV7-9 and TRBJ2-3, with D maybe TRBD2 (5 bases). CDR3 length equals 14 residues. Per the germline V gene, CDR1 is SEHNR and CDR2 is FQNEAQ (reference sequence). Trimming removed 1 base at V and 9 bases at J, with 14 bases between. CDR3 DNA: TGTGCCAGCAGCTTAGGGTCTAGCTGGCCGACGCAGTATTTT. This gives the protein CASSLGSSWPTQYF.

The sample holds a few counts of this clonotype. This rearrangement joins TRBV20-1 to TRBJ2-1, with 12 bases fitting TRBD2. In germline, CDR1 is DFQATT, CDR2 SNEGSKA (reference sequence). Unmatched junction bases numbered 3, after V lost 2 bases and J lost 1 base. The CDR3 sequence is 16 residues long. The CDR3 is CSARNLAGGSYNEQFF. The CDR3 bases are TGCAGTGCTAGAAATCTAGCGGGAGGGTCCTACAATGAGCAGTTCTTC.

This clonotype was found a few times. The chain joins TRBV6-4 to TRBJ2-1; 7 positions match TRBD2. The CDR3 covers 13 residues. V lost 2 bases, J lost 10 bases, and 5 bases stayed unmatched. CDR1 MRHNA and CDR2 SNTAGT come from the germline V gene. CDR3 protein: CASSDGERGEQFF. The DNA for the CDR3 is TGTGCCAGCAGTGACGGAGAGCGGGGAGAGCAGTTCTTC.

The sample holds a few counts of this clonotype. This CDR3 is CASSRSQGSSYNEQFF. The CDR3 region has the DNA TGTGCCAGCAGCCGATCTCAGGGGAGCTCCTACAATGAGCAGTTCTTC. The chain carries TRBV7-6 and TRBJ2-1; D perhaps matches TRBD1 (6 bases). Germline values: CDR1 SGHVS, CDR2 FNYEAQ. The CDR3 extends over 16 amino acids. V lost 5 bases and J 0 bases, leaving 14 bases between the germline ends.

The chain combines TRBV29-1 with TRBJ1-2; possibly TRBD1 for D (5 bases). CDR1 is SQVTM, CDR2 ANQGSEA, per germline. This CDR3 comprises 13 residues. Trimming stripped 3 bases from V and 4 bases from J, with 12 bases between. For the CDR3, the DNA is TGCAGCGTTGAGATGGGGGTTCCCTATGGCTACACCTTC. Its translation is CSVEMGVPYGYTF.

The chain combines TRBV7-2 with TRBJ2-4, with no clear D. CDR3 length: 15 residues. V shed 3 bases and J shed 13 bases, with 22 bases lying between them. Germline V lookup: CDR1 SGHTA, CDR2 FQGNSA. The CDR3 sequence is CASSLALAVGSSQYF. CDR3 nucleotides: TGTGCCAGCAGCTTGGCCCTTGCTGTGGGTTCGTCCCAGTACTTC.

V and J are TRBV7-9 and TRBJ2-1; the match to TRBD2 covers 15 bases. The CDR3 contains 16 residues. The germline gives CDR1 SEHNR, CDR2 FQNEAQ (reference sequence). Losses at the gene ends were 0 bases for V and 9 bases for J; bases not matched to a gene: 3. CDR3 in DNA: TGTGCCAGCAGCTTAGCAGGACTAGCGGGGGGGCGTGAGCAGTTCTTC. It specifies CASSLAGLAGGREQFF.

The rearrangement links TRBV4-2 to TRBJ2-3; 11 bases fit TRBD2. From germline, CDR1 is LGHNA and CDR2 YNFKEQ. The CDR3 runs to 19 residues. The V segment lost 0 bases and the J segment 9 bases; nucleotides outside the gene matches: 17. CDR3 amino acids: CASSQEDRGLAATPVTQYF. The CDR3 nucleotides are TGTGCCAGCAGCCAAGAAGATAGGGGACTAGCGGCTACCCCGGTGACGCAGTATTTT.

This clonotype was found a few times. V usage is TRBV12-3 or TRBV12-4 and J usage is TRBJ1-5, with 9 bases that match TRBD1. This CDR3 region has 18 residues. The trim removed 3 bases at V and 0 bases at J, leaving 9 bases unmatched. CDR3 sequence: CASSFTGTGYYSNQPQHF. DNA for the CDR3: TGTGCCAGCAGTTTTACCGGGACAGGGTACTATAGCAATCAGCCCCAGCATTTT.

This chain joins TRBV7-7 and TRBJ2-1, with TRBD2 identical over 11 bases. V lost 4 bases and J lost 5; bases outside the gene matches: 10. The CDR3 runs 17 residues. CDR1 and CDR2 (germline): SSHAT, FNYEAQ (reference sequence). The CDR3 sequence is CASSSRLAGNGNNEQFF. CDR3 coding DNA: TGTGCCAGCAGCTCGAGACTAGCGGGGAACGGAAACAATGAGCAGTTCTTC. Full variable domain (rest looked up from reference TRBV7-7 and TRBJ2-1): GAGVSQSPRYKVTKRGQDVTLRCDPISSHATLYWYQQALGQGPEFLTYFNYEAQPDKSGLPSDRFSAERPEGSISTLTIQRTEQRDSAMYRCASSSRLAGNGNNEQFFGPGTRLTVL.

In its sample, this clonotype was seen a few times. The genes are TRBV7-2 and TRBJ2-3, with TRBD1 matching 9 bases. CDR1 is SGHTA and CDR2 is FQGNSA in the germline V gene. Trimming removed 5 bases from V and 3 bases from J; junction bases left unmatched: 12. The CDR3 is 17 amino acids. The CDR3 coding sequence is TGTGCCAGCAGCCAACGGGACAGGGAGGCTGTAACAGATACGCAGTATTTT. Protein product: CASSQRDREAVTDTQYF.

This clonotype appeared a few times. This rearrangement joins TRBV4-2 to TRBJ1-4; the match to TRBD1 covers 7 bases. This CDR3 comprises 15 residues. Germline lookup yields CDR1 LGHNA and CDR2 YNFKEQ. The ends lost 0 bases at V and 6 bases at J; junction bases unmatched: 4. CDR3 loop: CASSQDTGAYEKLFF. The CDR3 nucleotides read TGTGCCAGCAGCCAAGATACAGGGGCCTATGAAAAACTGTTTTTT.

This chain uses TRBV4-1 with TRBJ2-3; no definite D call. Per germline, CDR1 MGHRA and CDR2 YSYEKL. Between the trimmed V and J ends, which lost 1 base and 2 bases, there was a span of 7 bases. The CDR3 runs 14 residues. The chain's CDR3 is CASSQVSNTDTQYF. As DNA, the CDR3 is TGCGCCAGCAGCCAAGTTTCAAACACAGATACGCAGTATTTT.

This clonotype has at least ten counts. This chain uses TRBV5-1 with TRBJ1-1, with unresolved D. The V and J ends lost 5 bases and 4 bases respectively, with 12 bases between them. CDR1 is SGHRS and CDR2 is YFSETQ in the germline V gene. The CDR3 contains 13 residues. CDR3 DNA sequence: TGCGCCAGCAGTGAGGGAGTAGGCACTGAAGCTTTCTTT. This sequence encodes CASSEGVGTEAFF.

This clonotype has more than one count but fewer than ten. The chain has TRBV2 and TRBJ2-2; no definite D call. This CDR3 spans 13 amino acids. Trimming pared 11 bases from V and 7 bases from J, leaving 17 bases between. Germline V gene sequence: CDR1 SNHLY, CDR2 FYNNEI. As DNA, the CDR3 is TGTGCCTCGAATTATGGGTATGGCGGGGAGCTGTTTTTT. The encoded protein is CASNYGYGGELFF.

V usage is TRBV20-1 and J usage is TRBJ2-5; 7 bases line up with TRBD2. Germline trimming cut 1 base from V and 2 bases from J; bases unmatched to any gene: 19. In germline, CDR1 is DFQATT, CDR2 SNEGSKA (reference sequence). The CDR3 sequence is 19 residues long. The CDR3 bases are TGCAGTGCTAGAGCTGGCGCGCGGGGAGGGCTAAGGGGACAAGAGACCCAGTACTTC. Its translation: CSARAGARGGLRGQETQYF.

This clonotype has just a few counts. The rearrangement uses TRBV10-3 and TRBJ1-2; possibly TRBD1 for D (5 bases). Germline CDR1 ENHRY, CDR2 SYGVKD. V was shortened by 5 bases and J by 1 base, with 5 bases between the two germline ends. The CDR3 covers 12 residues. The CDR3 is CAISQGNYGYTF. The CDR3 DNA is TGTGCCATCAGTCAGGGTAACTATGGCTACACCTTC.

The rearrangement links TRBV6-5 to TRBJ2-1, with 8 bases matching TRBD1. V gave up 8 bases and J gave up 4 bases; unmatched junction bases: 7. The CDR3 runs 14 residues. Germline values: CDR1 MNHEY, CDR2 SVGAGI. The CDR3 reads CASQAGGRYNEQFF. The DNA for the CDR3 is TGTGCCAGCCAAGCAGGGGGCAGGTACAATGAGCAGTTCTTC.

J is TRBJ1-5 and V is TRBV15, with D possibly being TRBD1 (5 bases). The CDR3 totals 15 residues. With 3 bases removed from V and 3 bases from J, the gap between germline ends came to 12 bases. In germline, CDR1 is LNHNV, CDR2 YYDKDF (reference sequence). The DNA of the CDR3 is TGTGCCACCAGCAGGGACGGGACCACCAATCAGCCCCAGCATTTT. Its translation is CATSRDGTTNQPQHF.

The chain carries TRBV11-2 and TRBJ1-6; TRBD1 agrees at 7 bases. Germline CDR1 is SGHAT and CDR2 is FQNNGV. Losses at the gene ends were 1 base for V and 9 bases for J; bases not matched to a gene: 3. The CDR3 spans 14 residues. In DNA, the CDR3 is TGTGCCAGCAGCTTAGGGGGGGACAGTTCACCCCTCCACTTT. Its translation is CASSLGGDSSPLHF.